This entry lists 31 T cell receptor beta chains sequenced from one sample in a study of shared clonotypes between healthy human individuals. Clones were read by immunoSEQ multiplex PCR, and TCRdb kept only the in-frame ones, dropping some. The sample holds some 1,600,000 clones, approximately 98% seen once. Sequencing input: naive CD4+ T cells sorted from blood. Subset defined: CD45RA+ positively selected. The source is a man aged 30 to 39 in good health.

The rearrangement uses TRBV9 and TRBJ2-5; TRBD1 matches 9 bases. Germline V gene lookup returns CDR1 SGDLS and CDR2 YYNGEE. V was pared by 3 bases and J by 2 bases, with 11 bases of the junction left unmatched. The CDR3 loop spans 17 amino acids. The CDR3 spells CASSEGRRDRVQETQYF. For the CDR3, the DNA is TGTGCCAGCAGCGAGGGGAGGCGGGACAGGGTTCAAGAGACCCAGTACTTC. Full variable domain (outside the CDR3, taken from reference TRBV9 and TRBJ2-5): DSGVTQTPKHLITATGQRVTLRCSPRSGDLSVYWYQQSLDQGLQFLIQYYNGEERAKGNILERFSAQQFPDLHSELNLSSLELGDSALYFCASSEGRRDRVQETQYFGPGTRLLVL.

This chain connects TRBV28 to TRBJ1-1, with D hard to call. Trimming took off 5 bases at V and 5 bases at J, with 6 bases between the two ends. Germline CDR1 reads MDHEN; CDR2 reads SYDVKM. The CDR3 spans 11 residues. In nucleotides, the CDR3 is TGTGCCAGCAGTACAGAAACTGAAGCTTTCTTT. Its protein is CASSTETEAFF.

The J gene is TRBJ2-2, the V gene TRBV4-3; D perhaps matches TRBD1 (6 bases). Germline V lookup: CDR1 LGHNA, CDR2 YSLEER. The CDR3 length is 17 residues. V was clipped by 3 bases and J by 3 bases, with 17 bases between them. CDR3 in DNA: TGCGCCAGCAGCCATGAACCTCCACCAGGGGACACCGGGGAGCTGTTTTTT. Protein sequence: CASSHEPPPGDTGELFF.

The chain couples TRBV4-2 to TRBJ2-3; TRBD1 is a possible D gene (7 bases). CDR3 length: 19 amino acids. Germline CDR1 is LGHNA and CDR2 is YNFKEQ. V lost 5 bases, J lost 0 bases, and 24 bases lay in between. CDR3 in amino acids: CASSLRGQRTVTSTDTQYF. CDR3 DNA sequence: TGTGCCAGCAGCTTGCGGGGACAGAGGACTGTGACGAGCACAGATACGCAGTATTTT.

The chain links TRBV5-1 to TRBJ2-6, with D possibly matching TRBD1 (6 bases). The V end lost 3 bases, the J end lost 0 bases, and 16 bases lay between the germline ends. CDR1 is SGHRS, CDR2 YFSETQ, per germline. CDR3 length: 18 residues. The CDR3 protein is CASSWRQGDTSGANVLTF. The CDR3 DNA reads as TGCGCCAGCAGCTGGAGACAAGGGGACACCTCTGGGGCCAACGTCCTGACTTTC.

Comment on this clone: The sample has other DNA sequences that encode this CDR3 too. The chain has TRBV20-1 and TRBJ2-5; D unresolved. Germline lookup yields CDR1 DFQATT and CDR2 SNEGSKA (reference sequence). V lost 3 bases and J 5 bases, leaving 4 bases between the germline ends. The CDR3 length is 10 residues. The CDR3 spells CSASWETQYF. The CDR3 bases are TGCAGTGCTAGCTGGGAGACCCAGTACTTC.

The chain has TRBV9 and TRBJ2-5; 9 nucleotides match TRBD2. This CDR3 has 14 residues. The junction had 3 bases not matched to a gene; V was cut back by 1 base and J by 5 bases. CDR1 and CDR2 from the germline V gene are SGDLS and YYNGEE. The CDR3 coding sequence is TGTGCCAGCAGCGTAAGGGGACTAGCCGAGACCCAGTACTTC. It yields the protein CASSVRGLAETQYF.

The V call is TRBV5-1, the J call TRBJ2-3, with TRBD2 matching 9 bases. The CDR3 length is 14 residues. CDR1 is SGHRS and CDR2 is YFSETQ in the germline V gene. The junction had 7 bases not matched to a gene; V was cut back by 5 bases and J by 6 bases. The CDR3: CASRGSGSGDTQYF. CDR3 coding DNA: TGCGCCAGCAGGGGTAGCGGGAGCGGGGATACGCAGTATTTT.

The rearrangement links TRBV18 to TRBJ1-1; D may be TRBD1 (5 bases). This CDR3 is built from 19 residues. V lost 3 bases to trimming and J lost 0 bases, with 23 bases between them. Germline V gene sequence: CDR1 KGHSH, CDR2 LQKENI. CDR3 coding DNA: TGTGCCAGCTCACCTCTCTACCCGGCTGGGGGTTTAGTGAACACTGAAGCTTTCTTT. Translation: CASSPLYPAGGLVNTEAFF.

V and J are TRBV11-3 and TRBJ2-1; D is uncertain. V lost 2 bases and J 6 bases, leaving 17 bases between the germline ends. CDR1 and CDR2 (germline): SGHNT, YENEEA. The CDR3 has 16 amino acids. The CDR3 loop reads CASSLWSTSRSNEQFF. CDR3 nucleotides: TGTGCCAGCAGCTTATGGAGCACAAGTAGGAGCAATGAGCAGTTCTTC.

CDR3 protein: CASSHSPDSYNEQFF. In DNA form, the CDR3 reads TGTGCCAGCAGCCATAGCCCGGACAGTTACAATGAGCAGTTCTTC. The chain couples TRBV7-9 to TRBJ2-1, with D perhaps TRBD1 (6 bases). Trimming removed 5 bases from V and 4 bases from J, with 15 bases in between. The CDR3 spans 15 residues. CDR1 is SEHNR and CDR2 is FQNEAQ in the germline V gene (reference sequence).

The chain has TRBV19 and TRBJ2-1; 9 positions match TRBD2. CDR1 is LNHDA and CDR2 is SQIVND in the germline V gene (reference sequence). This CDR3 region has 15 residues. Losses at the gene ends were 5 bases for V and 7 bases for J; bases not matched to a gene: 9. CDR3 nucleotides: TGTGCCAGTAGTTCCATAGCGGGAGCGACGAATGAGCAGTTCTTC. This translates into CASSSIAGATNEQFF.

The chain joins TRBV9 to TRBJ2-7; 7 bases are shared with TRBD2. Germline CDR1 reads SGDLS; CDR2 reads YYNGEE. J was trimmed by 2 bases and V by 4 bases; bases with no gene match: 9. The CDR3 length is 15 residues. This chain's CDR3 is CASSFREGTPYEQYF. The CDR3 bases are TGTGCCAGCAGCTTCAGGGAGGGGACTCCCTACGAGCAGTACTTC.

Here the CDR3 DNA reads TGCAGCGTTGAAGATACCCCAGGACGACGGATTGAAGCTTTCTTT. It is translated as CSVEDTPGRRIEAFF. The chain uses TRBV29-1 and TRBJ1-1, with D unclear. Germline V gene lookup returns CDR1 SQVTM and CDR2 ANQGSEA. V was pared by 0 bases and J by 7 bases, with 18 bases between. The CDR3 loop spans 15 amino acids.

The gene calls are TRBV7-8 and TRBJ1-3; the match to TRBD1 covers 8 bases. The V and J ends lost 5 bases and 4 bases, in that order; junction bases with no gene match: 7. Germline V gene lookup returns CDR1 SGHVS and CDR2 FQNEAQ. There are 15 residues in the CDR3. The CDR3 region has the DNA TGTGCCAGCAGCGCCAGACAGGGGACCGGAAACACCATATATTTT. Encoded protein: CASSARQGTGNTIYF.

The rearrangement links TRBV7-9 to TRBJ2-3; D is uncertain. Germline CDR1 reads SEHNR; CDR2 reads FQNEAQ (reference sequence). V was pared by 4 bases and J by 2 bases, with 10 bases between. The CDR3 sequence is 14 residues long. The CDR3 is CASSSGTYTDTQYF. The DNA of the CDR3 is TGTGCCAGCAGCTCGGGCACCTACACAGATACGCAGTATTTT.

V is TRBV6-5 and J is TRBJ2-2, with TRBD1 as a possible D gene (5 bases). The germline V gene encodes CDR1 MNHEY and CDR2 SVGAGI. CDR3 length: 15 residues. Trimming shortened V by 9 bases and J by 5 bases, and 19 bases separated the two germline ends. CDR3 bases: TGTGCCAGTACCGCACTCCCCCGGACAACCGGGGAGCTGTTTTTT. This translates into CASTALPRTTGELFF.

The CDR3 sequence: CASSLAGETYEQYF. In DNA form, the CDR3 reads TGTGCCAGCAGCTTAGCGGGCGAAACCTACGAGCAGTACTTC. This chain joins TRBV7-2 and TRBJ2-7; the D is unclear. V was clipped by 0 bases and J by 2 bases, with 8 bases between them. The CDR3 sequence is 14 residues long. In germline, CDR1 is SGHTA, CDR2 FQGNSA.

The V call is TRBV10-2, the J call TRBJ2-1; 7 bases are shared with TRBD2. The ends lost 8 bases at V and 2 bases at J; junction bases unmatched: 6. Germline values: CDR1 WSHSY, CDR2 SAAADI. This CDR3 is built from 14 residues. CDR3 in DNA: TGCGCCAGCGGGTGGGGGAGGGCCTACAATGAGCAGTTCTTC. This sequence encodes CASGWGRAYNEQFF.

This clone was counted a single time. The CDR3 DNA is TGTGCCAGCTACTTCGGTGGGGCCAACGTCCTGACTTTC. Protein product: CASYFGGANVLTF. The chain is built from TRBV7-9 and TRBJ2-6; D is uncertain. Deletions cut 8 bases from V and 3 bases from J, with 8 bases between. This CDR3 spans 13 amino acids. Germline loops: CDR1 SEHNR, CDR2 FQNEAQ (reference sequence).

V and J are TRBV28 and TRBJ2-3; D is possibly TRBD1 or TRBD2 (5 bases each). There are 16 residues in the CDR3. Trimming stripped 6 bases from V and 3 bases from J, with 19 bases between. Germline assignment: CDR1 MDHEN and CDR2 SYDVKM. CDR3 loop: CASRTGTGLWTDTQYF. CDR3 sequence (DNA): TGTGCCAGCAGAACCGGGACGGGCCTTTGGACAGATACGCAGTATTTT.

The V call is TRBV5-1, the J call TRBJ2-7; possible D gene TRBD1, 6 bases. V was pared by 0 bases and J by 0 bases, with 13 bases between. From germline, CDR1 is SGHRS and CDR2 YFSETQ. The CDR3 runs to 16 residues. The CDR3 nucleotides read TGCGCCAGCAGCTTGGCCGGGACACGAAACTCCTACGAGCAGTACTTC. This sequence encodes CASSLAGTRNSYEQYF.

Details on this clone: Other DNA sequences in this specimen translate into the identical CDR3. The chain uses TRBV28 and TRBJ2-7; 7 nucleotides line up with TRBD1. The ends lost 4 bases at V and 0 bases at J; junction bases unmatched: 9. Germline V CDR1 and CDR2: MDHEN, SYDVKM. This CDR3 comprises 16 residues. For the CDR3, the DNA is TGTGCCAGCAGTTCACCGGGACAGCGAAGCTCCTACGAGCAGTACTTC. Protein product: CASSSPGQRSSYEQYF.

This chain's CDR3 is CASSLDRSSYEQYF. CDR3 DNA sequence: TGTGCCAGCAGCCTGGACCGGAGCTCCTACGAGCAGTACTTC. The chain is built from TRBV27 and TRBJ2-7; D remains ambiguous. This CDR3 spans 14 amino acids. The germline CDR1 and CDR2 sequences are MNHEY and SMNVEV (reference sequence). Trimming pared 6 bases from V and 0 bases from J, leaving 12 bases between.

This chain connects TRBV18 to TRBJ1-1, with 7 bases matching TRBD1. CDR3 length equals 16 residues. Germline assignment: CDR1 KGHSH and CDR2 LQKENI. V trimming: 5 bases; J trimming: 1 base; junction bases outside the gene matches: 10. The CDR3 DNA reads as TGTGCCAGCTCAACATTTCCTACAGGGGCGAACACTGAAGCTTTCTTT. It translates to CASSTFPTGANTEAFF.

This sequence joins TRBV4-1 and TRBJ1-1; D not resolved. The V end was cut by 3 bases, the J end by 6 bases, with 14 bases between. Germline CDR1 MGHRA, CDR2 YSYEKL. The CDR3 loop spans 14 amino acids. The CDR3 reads CASSQARGTAEAFF. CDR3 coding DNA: TGCGCCAGCAGCCAGGCACGGGGTACGGCTGAAGCTTTCTTT.

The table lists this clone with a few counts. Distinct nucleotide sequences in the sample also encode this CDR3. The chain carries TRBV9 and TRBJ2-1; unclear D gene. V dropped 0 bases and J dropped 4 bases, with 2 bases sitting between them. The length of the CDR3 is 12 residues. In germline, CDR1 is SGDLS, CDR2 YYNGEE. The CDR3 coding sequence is TGTGCCAGCAGCGTAGGGTACAATGAGCAGTTCTTC. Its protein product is CASSVGYNEQFF.

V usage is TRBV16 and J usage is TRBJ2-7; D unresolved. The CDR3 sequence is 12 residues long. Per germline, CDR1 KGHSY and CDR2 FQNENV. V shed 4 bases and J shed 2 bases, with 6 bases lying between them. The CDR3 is CASSLTPYEQYF. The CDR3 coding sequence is TGTGCCAGCAGCCTGACCCCCTACGAGCAGTACTTC.

The chain's CDR3 is CASSDQLASTDTQYF. The DNA for the CDR3 is TGCGCCAGCAGTGATCAACTAGCCAGCACAGATACGCAGTATTTT. The chain carries TRBV10-1 and TRBJ2-3, with D maybe TRBD2 (6 bases). CDR1 is WNHNN and CDR2 is SYGVQD in the germline V gene (reference sequence). V was pared by 3 bases and J by 0 bases, with 10 bases between. The CDR3 has 15 amino acids.

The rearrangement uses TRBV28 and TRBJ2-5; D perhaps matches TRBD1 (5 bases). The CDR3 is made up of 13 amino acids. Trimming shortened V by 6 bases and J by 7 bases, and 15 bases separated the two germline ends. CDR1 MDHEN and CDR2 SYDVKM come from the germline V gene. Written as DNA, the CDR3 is TGTGCCAGCAGCGAGCGAGATAGGGGGACCCAGTACTTC. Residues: CASSERDRGTQYF.

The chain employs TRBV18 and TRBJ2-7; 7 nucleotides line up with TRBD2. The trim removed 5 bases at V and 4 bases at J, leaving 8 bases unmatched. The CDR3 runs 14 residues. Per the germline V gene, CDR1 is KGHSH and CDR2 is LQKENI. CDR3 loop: CASSTSGDGYEQYF. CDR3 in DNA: TGTGCCAGCTCAACAAGCGGGGACGGGTACGAGCAGTACTTC. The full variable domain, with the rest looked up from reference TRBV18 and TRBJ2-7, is NAGVMQNPRHLVRRRGQEARLRCSPMKGHSHVYWYRQLPEEGLKFMVYLQKENIIDESGMPKERFSAEFPKEGPSILRIQQVVRGDSAAYFCASSTSGDGYEQYFGPGTRLTVT.